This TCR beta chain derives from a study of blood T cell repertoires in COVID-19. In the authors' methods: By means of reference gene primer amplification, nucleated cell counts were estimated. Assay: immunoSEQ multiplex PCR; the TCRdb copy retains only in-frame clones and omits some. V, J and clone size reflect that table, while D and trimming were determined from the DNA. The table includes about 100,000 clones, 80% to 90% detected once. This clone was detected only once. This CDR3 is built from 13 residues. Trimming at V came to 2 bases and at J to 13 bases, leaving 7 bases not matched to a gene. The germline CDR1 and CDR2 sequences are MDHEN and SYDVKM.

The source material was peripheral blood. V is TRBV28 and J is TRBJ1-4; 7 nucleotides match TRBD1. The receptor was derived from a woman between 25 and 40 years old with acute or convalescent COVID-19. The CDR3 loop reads CASSLPGTVILFF. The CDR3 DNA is TGTGCCAGCAGTTTACCCGGGACAGTGATACTGTTTTTT. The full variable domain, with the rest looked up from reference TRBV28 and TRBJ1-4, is DVKVTQSSRYLVKRTGEKVFLECVQDMDHENMFWYRQDPGLGLRLIYFSYDVKMKEKGDIPEGYSVSREKKERFSLILESASTNQTSMYLCASSLPGTVILFFGSGTQLSVL.